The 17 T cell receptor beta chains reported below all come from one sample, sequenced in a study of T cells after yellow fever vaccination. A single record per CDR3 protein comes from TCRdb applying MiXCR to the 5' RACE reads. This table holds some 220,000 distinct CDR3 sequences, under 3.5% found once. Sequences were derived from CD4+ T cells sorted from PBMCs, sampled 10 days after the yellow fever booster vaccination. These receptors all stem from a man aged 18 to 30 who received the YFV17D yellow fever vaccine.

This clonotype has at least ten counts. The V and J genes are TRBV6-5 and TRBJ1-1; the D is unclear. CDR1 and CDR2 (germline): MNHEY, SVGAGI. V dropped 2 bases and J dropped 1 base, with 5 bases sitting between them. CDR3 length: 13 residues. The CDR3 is CASSYGRNTEAFF. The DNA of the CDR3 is TGTGCCAGCAGTTACGGGCGGAACACTGAAGCTTTCTTT.

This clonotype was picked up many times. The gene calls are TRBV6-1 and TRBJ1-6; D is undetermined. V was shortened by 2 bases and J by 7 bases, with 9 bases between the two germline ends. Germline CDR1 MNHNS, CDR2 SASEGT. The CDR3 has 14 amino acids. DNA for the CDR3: TGTGCCAGCAGTGAATTGTCAGTGAATTCACCCCTCCACTTT. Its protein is CASSELSVNSPLHF.

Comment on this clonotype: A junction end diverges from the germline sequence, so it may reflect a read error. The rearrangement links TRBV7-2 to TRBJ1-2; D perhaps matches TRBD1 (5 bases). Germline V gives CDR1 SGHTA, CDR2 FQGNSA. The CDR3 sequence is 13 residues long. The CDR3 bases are TGTGCCAGCAGCTTAGACTACTCAGCAGGGCCTAACTTC. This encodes CASSLDYSAGPNF.

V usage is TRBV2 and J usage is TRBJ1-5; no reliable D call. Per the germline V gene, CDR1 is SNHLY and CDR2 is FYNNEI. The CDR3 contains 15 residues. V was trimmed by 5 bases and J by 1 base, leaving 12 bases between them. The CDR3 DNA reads TGTGCCAGCAGTAAAGACCTGTGGAGCAATCAGCCCCAGCATTTT. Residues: CASSKDLWSNQPQHF.

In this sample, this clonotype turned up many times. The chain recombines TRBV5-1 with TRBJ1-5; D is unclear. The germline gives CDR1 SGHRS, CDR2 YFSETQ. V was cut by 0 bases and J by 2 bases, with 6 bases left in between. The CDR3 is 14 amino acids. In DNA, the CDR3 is TGCGCCAGCAGCTTGGACCTTGGCAATCAGCCCCAGCATTTT. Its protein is CASSLDLGNQPQHF.

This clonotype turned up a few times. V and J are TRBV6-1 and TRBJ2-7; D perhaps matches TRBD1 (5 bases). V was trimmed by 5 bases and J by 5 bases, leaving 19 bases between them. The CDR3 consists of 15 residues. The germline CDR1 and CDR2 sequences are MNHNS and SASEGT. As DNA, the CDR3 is TGTGCCAGCAGTACAGGCATTCTCCGACTCAACGAGCAGTACGTC. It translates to CASSTGILRLNEQYV.

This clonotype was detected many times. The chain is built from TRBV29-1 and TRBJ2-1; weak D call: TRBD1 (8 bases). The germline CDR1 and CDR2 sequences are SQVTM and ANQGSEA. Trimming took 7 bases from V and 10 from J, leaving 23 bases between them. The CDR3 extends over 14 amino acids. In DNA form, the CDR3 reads TGCAGCGCCCCCTCCGGACAGGGACTACGGGAGCAGTTCTTC. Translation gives CSAPSGQGLREQFF.

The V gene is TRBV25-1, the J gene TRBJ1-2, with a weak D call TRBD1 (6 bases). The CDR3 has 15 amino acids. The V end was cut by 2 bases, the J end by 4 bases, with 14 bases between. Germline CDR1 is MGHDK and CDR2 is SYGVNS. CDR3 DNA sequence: TGTGCCAGCAGTGAAGGGGGCGTGCTATTCTATGGCTACACCTTC. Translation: CASSEGGVLFYGYTF.

The DNA of the CDR3 is TGTGCCAGCAGCCAAGTCTTCAACAGGGGGCCTAAGTCACCCCTCCACTTT. Protein sequence: CASSQVFNRGPKSPLHF. The V and J genes are TRBV4-2 and TRBJ1-6, with 9 nucleotides matching TRBD1. Germline-derived CDR1 and CDR2 are LGHNA and YNFKEQ. The CDR3 runs to 17 residues. The V segment lost 1 base and the J segment 10 bases; nucleotides outside the gene matches: 11.

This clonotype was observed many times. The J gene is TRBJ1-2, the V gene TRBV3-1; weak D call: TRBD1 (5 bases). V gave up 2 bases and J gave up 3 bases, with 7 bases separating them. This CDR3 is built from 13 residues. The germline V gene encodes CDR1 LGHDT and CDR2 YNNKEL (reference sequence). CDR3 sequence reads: CASSQRGDYGYTF. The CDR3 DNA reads TGTGCCAGCAGCCAACGGGGGGACTATGGCTACACCTTC.

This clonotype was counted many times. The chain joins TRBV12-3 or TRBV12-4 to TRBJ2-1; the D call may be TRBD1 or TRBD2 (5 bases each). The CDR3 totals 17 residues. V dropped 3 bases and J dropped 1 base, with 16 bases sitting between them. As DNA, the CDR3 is TGTGCCAGCAGTTTGTGGGGGTCGGGGAAATCCTACAATGAGCAGTTCTTC. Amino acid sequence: CASSLWGSGKSYNEQFF.

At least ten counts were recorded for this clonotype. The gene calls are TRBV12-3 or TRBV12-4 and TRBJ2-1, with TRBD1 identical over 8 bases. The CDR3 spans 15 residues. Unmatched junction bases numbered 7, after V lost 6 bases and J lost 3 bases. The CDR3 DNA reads TGTGCCAGCAGGTCCTCAGGGGGCTACTACAATGAGCAGTTCTTC. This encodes CASRSSGGYYNEQFF.

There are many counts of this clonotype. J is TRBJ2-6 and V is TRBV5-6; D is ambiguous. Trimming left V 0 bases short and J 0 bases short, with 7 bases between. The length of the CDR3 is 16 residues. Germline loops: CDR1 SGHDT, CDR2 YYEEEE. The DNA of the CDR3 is TGTGCCAGCAGCTTGGGTGTGACCTCTGGGGCCAACGTCCTGACTTTC. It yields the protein CASSLGVTSGANVLTF.

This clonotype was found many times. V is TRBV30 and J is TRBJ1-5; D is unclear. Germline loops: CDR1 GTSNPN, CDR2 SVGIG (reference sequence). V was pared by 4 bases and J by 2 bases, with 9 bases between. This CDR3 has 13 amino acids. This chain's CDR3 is CAWTVAGNQPQHF. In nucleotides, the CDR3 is TGTGCCTGGACGGTGGCGGGCAATCAGCCCCAGCATTTT. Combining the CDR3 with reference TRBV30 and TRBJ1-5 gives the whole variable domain SQTIHQWPATLVQPVGSPLSLECTVEGTSNPNLYWYRQAAGRGLQLLFYSVGIGQISSEVPQNLSASRPQDRQFILSSKKLLLSDSGFYLCAWTVAGNQPQHFGDGTRLSIL.

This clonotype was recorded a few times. CDR3 bases: TGTGCCAGCGGGTCTGCCGGGGAGCTGTTTTTT. It yields the protein CASGSAGELFF. The rearrangement joins TRBV28 to TRBJ2-2; D ambiguous. V lost 8 bases and J lost 6, with 7 bases in between. This CDR3 is 11 amino acids long. CDR1 and CDR2 from the germline V gene are MDHEN and SYDVKM.

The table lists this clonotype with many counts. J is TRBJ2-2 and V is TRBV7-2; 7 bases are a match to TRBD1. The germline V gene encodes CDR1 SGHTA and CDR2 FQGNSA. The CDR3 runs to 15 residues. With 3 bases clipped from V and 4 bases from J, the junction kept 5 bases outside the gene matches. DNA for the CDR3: TGTGCCAGCAGCTTCCGGACAGGCGTCACCGGGGAGCTGTTTTTT. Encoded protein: CASSFRTGVTGELFF.

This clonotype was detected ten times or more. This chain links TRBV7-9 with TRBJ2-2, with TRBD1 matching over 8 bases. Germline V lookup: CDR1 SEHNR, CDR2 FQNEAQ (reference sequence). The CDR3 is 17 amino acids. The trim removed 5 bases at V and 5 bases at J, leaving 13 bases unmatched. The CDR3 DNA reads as TGTGCCAGCAGCCCAACCCGGCGGCAGGGGGCAACCGGGGAGCTGTTTTTT. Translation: CASSPTRRQGATGELFF. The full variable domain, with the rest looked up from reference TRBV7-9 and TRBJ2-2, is DTGVSQNPRHKITKRGQNVTFRCDPISEHNRLYWYRQTLGQGPEFLTYFQNEAQLEKSRLLSDRFSAERPKGSFSTLEIQRTEQGDSAMYLCASSPTRRQGATGELFFGEGSRLTVL.